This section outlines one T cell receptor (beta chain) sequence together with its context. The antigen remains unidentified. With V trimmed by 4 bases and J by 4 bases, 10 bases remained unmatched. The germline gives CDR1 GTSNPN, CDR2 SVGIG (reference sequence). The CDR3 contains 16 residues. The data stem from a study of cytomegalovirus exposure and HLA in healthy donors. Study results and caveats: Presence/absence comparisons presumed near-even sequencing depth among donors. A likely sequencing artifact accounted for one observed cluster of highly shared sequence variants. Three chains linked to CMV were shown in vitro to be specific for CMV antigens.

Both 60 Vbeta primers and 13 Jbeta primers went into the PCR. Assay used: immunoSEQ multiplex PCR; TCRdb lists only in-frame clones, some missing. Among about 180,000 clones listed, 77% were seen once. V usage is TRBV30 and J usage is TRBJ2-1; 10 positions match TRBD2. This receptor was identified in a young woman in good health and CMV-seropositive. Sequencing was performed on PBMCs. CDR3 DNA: TGTGCCTGGACCCTAGGGGGGACTAGCGAGTACAATGAGCAGTTCTTC. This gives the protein CAWTLGGTSEYNEQFF.